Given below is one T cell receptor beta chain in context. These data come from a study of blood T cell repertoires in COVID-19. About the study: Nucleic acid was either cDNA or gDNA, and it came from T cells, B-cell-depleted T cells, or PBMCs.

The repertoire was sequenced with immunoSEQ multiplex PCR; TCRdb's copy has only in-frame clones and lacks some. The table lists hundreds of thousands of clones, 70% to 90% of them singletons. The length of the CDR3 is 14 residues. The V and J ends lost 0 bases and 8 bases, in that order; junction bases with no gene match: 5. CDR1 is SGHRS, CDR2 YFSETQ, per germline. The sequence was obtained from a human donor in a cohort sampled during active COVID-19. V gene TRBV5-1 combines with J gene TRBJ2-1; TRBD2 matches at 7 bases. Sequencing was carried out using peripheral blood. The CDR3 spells CASSLGRTRHEQFF. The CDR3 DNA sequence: TGCGCCAGCAGCTTGGGGCGGACTAGGCATGAGCAGTTCTTC.